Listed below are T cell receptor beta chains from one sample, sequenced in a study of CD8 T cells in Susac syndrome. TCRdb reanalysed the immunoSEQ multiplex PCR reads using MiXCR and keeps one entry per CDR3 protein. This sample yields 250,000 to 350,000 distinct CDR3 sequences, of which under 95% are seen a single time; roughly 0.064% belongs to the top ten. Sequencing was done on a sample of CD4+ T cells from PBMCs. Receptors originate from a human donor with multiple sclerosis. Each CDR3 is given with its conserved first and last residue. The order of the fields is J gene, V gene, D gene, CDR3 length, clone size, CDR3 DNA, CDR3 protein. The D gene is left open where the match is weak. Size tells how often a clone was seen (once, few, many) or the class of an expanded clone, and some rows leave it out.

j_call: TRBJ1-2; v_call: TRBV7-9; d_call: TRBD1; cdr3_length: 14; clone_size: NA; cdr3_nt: TGTGCCAGCAGCTGGACCGGGACAGGGGCTGGCTACACCTTC; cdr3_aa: CASSWTGTGAGYTF
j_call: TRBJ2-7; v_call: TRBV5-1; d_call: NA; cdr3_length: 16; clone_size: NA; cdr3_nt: TGCGCCAGCAACCGAGCGCAAACTCGGGAGCTAAGCGAGCAGTACTTC; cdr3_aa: CASNRAQTRELSEQYF
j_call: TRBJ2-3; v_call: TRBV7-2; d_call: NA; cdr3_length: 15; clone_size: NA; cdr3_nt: TGTGCCAGCAGCTTAAACCCGGGATCCACAGATACGCAGTATTTT; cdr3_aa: CASSLNPGSTDTQYF
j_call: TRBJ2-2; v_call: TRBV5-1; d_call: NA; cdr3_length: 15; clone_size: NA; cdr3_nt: TGCGCCAGCAGCTTGGACGCGGCGCCTTTCGGGGAGCTGTTTTTT; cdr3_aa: CASSLDAAPFGELFF
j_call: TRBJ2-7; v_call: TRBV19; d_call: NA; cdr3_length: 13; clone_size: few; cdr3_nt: TGTGCCAGTAGCTCGACAGGATCCTACGAGCAGTACTTC; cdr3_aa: CASSSTGSYEQYF
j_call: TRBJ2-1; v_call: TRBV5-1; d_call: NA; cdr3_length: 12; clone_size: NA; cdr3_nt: TGCGCCAGCAGCTTAACCAACAATGAGCAGTTCTTC; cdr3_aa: CASSLTNNEQFF
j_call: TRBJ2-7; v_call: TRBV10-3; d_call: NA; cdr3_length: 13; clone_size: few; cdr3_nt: TGTGCCATCAGTACCAGGGAGAGCTACGAGCAGTACTTC; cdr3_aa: CAISTRESYEQYF
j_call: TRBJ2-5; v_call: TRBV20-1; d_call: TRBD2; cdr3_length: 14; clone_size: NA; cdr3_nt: TGCAGTGCCGAAGCGGGGGGCCTCGGGGAGACCCAGTACTTC; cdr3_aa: CSAEAGGLGETQYF
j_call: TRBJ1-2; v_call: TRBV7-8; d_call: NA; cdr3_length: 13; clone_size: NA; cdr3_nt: TGTGCCAGCAGCCCGGGGGCTATCTATGGCTACACCTTC; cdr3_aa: CASSPGAIYGYTF
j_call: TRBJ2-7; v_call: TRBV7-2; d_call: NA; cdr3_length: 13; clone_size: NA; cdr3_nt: TGTGCCAGCAGTAGTGTTTATCGGTACGAGCAGTACTTC; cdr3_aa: CASSSVYRYEQYF
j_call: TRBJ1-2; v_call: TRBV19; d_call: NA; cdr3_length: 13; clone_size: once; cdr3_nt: TGTGCCATCCAAAACACAGGGAGCTATGGCTACACCTTC; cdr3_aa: CAIQNTGSYGYTF
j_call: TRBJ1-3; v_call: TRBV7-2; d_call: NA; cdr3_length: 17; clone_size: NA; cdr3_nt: TGTGCCAGCAGCTTAGCCCCGGGACGTATCTCTGGAAACACCATATATTTT; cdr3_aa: CASSLAPGRISGNTIYF
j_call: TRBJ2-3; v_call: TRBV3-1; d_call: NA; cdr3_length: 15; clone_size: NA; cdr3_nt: TGTGCCAGCACCACAACCCCCACGGGGGAAGATACGCAGTATTTT; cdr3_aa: CASTTTPTGEDTQYF
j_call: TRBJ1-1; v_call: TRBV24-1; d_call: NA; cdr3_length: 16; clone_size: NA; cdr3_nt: TGTGCCACCAGCCTCCCCGACAGAGGGGGGCTGACTGAAGCTTTCTTT; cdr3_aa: CATSLPDRGGLTEAFF
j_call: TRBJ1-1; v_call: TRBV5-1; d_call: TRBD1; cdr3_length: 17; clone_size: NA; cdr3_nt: TGCGCCAGCAGCCTAGATGAACAGGGGCCCATGAACACTGAAGCTTTCTTT; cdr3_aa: CASSLDEQGPMNTEAFF
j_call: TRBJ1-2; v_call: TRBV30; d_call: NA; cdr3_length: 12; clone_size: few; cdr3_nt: TGTGCCTGGACTACCGGCCGCTATGGCTACACCTTC; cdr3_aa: CAWTTGRYGYTF
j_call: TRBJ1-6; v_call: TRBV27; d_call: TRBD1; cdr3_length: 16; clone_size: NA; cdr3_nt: TGTGCCAGCAGTTTCCGTAGACAGGGGGCTACTACACCCCTCCACTTT; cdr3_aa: CASSFRRQGATTPLHF
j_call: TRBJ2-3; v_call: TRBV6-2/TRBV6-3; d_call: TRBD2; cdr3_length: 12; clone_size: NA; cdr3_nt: TGTGCCAGCCGGCTAAGCGGGGTTACGCAGTATTTT; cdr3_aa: CASRLSGVTQYF
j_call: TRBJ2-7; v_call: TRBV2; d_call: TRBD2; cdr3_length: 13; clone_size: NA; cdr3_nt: TGTGCCAGCGCCCAACTAGCGGGGGACGAGCAGTACTTC; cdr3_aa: CASAQLAGDEQYF
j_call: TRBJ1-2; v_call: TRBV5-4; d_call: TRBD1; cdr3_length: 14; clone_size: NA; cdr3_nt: TGTGCCAGCAGCTTCATGGACAGGGCCTATGGCTACACCTTC; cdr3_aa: CASSFMDRAYGYTF
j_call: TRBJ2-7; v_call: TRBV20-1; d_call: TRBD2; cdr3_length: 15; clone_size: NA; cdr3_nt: TGCAGTGCTAGAGATCGACTAGCCAGCCCCTACGAGCAGTACTTC; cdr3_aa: CSARDRLASPYEQYF
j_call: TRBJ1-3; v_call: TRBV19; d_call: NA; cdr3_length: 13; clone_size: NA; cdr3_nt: TGTGCCAGTCCAACAGGGCCGCGAAACACCATATATTTT; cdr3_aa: CASPTGPRNTIYF
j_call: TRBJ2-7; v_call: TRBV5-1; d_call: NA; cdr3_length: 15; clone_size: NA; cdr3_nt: TGCGCCAGCAGCGTAGAACCAGGACAAGCCTACGAGCAGTACTTC; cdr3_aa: CASSVEPGQAYEQYF
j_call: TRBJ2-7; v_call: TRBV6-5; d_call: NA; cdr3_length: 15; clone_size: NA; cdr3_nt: TGTGCCAGCAGCCCCCGACTACCCTTCACCTACGAGCAGTACTTC; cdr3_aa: CASSPRLPFTYEQYF
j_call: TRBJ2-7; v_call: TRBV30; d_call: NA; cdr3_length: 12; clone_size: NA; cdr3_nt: TGTGCCTGGACCCATAACCTCTACGAGCAGTACTTC; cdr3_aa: CAWTHNLYEQYF
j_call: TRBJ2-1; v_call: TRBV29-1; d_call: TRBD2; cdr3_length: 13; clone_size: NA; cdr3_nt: TGCAGCGTAACTAGCGGACCTTACAATGAGCAGTTCTTC; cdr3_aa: CSVTSGPYNEQFF
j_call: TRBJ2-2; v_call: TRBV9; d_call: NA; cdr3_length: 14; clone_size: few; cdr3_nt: TGTGCCAGCAGCGCCCTCTCTAGAGCCGGGGAGCTGTTTTTT; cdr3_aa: CASSALSRAGELFF
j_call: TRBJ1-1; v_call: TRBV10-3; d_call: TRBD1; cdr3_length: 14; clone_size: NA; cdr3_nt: TGTGCCATCAGTGTTGGACAGGGGAACACTGAAGCTTTCTTT; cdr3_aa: CAISVGQGNTEAFF
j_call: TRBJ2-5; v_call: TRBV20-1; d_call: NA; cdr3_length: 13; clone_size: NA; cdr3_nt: TGCAGTGCTTTCCTCGGAAGCGACGAGACCCAGTACTTC; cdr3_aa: CSAFLGSDETQYF
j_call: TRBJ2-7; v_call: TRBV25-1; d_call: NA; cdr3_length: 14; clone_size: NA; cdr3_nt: TGTGCCAGCAGTTCAGGGTCCTTCTCCTACGAGCAGTACTTC; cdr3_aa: CASSSGSFSYEQYF
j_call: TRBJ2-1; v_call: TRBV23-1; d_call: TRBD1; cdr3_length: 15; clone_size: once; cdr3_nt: TGCGCCAGCAGTCAAATCCGACAGGGGGCAGGTGAGCAGTTCTTC; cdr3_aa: CASSQIRQGAGEQFF
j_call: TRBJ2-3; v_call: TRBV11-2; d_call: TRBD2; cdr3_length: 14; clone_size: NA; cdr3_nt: TGTGCCAGCAGCCGCCCTAGCGGGGAAGATACGCAGTATTTT; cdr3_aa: CASSRPSGEDTQYF
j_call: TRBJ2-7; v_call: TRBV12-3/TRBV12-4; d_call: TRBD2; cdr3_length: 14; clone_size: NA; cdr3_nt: TGTGCCAGCAGTTCTAGCGGGAGGGCCGGCGAGCAGTACTTC; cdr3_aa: CASSSSGRAGEQYF
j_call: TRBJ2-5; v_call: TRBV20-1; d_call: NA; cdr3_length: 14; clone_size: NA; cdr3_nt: TGCAGTGCTAAGATTCGGACTAACCAAGAGACCCAGTACTTC; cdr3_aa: CSAKIRTNQETQYF
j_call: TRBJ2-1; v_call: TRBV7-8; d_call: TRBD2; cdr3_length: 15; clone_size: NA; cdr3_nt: TGTGCCAGCAGCTTAGACGGGAGGGCCGGGGATGAGCAGTTCTTC; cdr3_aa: CASSLDGRAGDEQFF
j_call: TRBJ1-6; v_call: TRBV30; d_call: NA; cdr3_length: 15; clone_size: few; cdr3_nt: TGTGCCTGGAGTCGGTTTGGCCTAGACTCATCGCCCCTCCACTTT; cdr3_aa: CAWSRFGLDSSPLHF
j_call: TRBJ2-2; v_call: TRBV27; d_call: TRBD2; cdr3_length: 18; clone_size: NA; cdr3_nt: TGTGCCAGCAGTTTCCGTGGACTAGCGGGAGGGCCCTCCGGGGAGCTGTTTTTT; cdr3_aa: CASSFRGLAGGPSGELFF
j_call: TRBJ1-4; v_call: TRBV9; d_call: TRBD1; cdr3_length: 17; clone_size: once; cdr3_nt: TGTGCCAGCAGCGTAGAGGACAGGGCGGCAACTAATGAAAAACTGTTTTTT; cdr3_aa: CASSVEDRAATNEKLFF
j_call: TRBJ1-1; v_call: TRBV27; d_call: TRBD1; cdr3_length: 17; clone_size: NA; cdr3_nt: TGTGCCAGCAGTTTTAGGGCAGGGGGGGCGATGAACACTGAAGCTTTCTTT; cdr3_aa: CASSFRAGGAMNTEAFF
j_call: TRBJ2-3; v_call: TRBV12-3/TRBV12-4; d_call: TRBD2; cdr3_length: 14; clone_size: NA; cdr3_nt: TGTGCCAGCAGTCCGGGACTAGAAACAGATACGCAGTATTTT; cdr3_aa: CASSPGLETDTQYF
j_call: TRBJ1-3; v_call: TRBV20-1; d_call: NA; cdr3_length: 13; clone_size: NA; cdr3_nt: TGCAGTGCTAGAGTACGGGCCGGAAACACCATATATTTT; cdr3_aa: CSARVRAGNTIYF
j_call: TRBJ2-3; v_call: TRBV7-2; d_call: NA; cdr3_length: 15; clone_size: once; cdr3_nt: TGTGCCAGCAGCTTATCCGGGAGTAGTATGGATACGCAGTATTTT; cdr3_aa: CASSLSGSSMDTQYF
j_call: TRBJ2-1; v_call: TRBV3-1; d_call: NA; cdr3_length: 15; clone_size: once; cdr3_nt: TGTGCCAGCAGCCAAGGGACTATGTCCTACAATGAGCAGTTCTTC; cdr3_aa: CASSQGTMSYNEQFF
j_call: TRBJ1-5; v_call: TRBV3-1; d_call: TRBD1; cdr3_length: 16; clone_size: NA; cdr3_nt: TGTGCCAGCAGCCACGCCGGGACAGAGGGGGATCAGCCCCAGCATTTT; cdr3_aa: CASSHAGTEGDQPQHF
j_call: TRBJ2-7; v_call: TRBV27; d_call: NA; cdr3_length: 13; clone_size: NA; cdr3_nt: TGTGCCAGCAGCCCAACTACAGTATTCGAGCAGTACTTC; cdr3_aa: CASSPTTVFEQYF
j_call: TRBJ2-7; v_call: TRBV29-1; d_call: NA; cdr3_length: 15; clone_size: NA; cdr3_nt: TGCAGCGTGGCCCCTTGGGGGAGGCGGTCCGGGGAGCAGTACTTC; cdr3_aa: CSVAPWGRRSGEQYF
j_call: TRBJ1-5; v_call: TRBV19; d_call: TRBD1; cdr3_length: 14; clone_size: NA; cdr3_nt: TGTGCCACCCGGGGCGGGCAGGGGGCTCAGCCCCAGCATTTT; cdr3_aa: CATRGGQGAQPQHF
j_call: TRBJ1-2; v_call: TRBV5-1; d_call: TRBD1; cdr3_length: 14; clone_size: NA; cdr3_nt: TGCGCCAGCAGCATCCGACAGGGGAACTATGGCTACACCTTC; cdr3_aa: CASSIRQGNYGYTF
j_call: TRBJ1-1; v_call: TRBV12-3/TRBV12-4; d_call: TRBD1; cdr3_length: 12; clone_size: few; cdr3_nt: TGTGCCAGCTCCCGGACAGGCTCTGAAGCTTTCTTT; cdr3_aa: CASSRTGSEAFF
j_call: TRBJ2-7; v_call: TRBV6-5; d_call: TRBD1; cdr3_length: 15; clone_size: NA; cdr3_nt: TGTGCCAGCAGTCCCCCGGCAGGGGGCCGGGACGAGCAGTACTTC; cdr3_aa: CASSPPAGGRDEQYF
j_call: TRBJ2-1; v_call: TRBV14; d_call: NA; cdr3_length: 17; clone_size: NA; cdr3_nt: TGTGCCAGCAGCCAGAGACAAGTCCTCCTCACGCACAATGAGCAGTTCTTC; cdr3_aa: CASSQRQVLLTHNEQFF
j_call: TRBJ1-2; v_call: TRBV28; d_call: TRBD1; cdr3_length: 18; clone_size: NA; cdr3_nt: TGTGCCAGCAGTTCTCCCGGGACAGGGGGCCCAGCTAACTATGGCTACACCTTC; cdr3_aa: CASSSPGTGGPANYGYTF
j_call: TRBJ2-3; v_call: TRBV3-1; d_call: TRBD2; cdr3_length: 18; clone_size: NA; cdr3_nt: TGTGCCAGCAGCCACACCGGCGGGGGGAACCACGGGGGAGATACGCAGTATTTT; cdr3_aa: CASSHTGGGNHGGDTQYF
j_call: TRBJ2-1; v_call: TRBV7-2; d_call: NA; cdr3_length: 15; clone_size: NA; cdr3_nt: TGTGTCAGCAGCTTAGCGCTCGGCTCCTACAATGAGCAGTTCTTC; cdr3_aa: CVSSLALGSYNEQFF
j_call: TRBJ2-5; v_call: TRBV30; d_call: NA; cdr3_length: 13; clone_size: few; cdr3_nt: TGTGCCTGGAGTGAGAACTTCGGAGAGACCCAGTACTTC; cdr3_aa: CAWSENFGETQYF